Included here is one T cell receptor (beta chain) sequence, with context. The specificity of this receptor is unknown. Base qualities are not provided; no much larger clone lies one nucleotide away. TCR cDNA was synthesized by 5'RACE template switching, which introduced a universal primer site and unique molecular identifiers. Priming of cDNA synthesis was performed from both the TCR alpha and TCR beta constant segments. Libraries were amplified in two PCR steps, with sample barcodes and sequencing adapters added in the second step. Sequencing of libraries was done on Illumina HiSeq 2500 (2x100 bp) or NovaSeq (2x150 bp). On the authors' methods: MIGEC was used to demultiplex reads and collapse the reads into UMI consensus sequences, and MiXCR was used for V(D)J alignment. Vaccine-responding clonotypes were defined with edgeR using replicate PBMC samples, requiring FDR below 0.01 and a log2 fold change above 5 up to day 15. Bulk clonotypes were assigned CD4 or CD8 identity according to which sequenced CD4 or CD8 repertoire held them at higher abundance. The raw public reads went through TCRdb reprocessing: fastp at Q25, MiXCR clone calling, in-frame beta chains kept. Each CDR3 protein gets just one entry, which takes the most common genes and DNA from the rows behind it. Clone size and V and J calls follow TCRdb, not the original study. This sample is represented by more than 450,000 distinct CDR3 sequences; 20% to 25% of them were singletons. About 16% of the sample goes to the ten largest clones.

The sample's treatment or condition label is to be understood as: live attenuated yellow fever vaccine strain. At each blood-draw timepoint, two biological replicates of bulk PBMCs were collected. PBMCs were isolated from peripheral blood using a standard Ficoll-Paque protocol. RNA was extracted with TriZol from bulk PBMCs, CD4 and CD8 fractions, and dextramer-positive and dextramer-negative fractions. The CDR3, from cysteine to phenylalanine, totals 14 residues. Only the CDR3 DNA is retained, 42 bases long and in frame from the first base. Ends trimmed: V by 6 bases, J by 3 bases; bases unmatched to a gene: 3. CDR1 LNHDA and CDR2 SQIVND were looked up in the germline V gene (reference sequence). The data are from a study of T cells after yellow fever vaccination (dated by TCRdb to between 2018 and 2020). In the study overall: The SMART-Seq v4 Ultra Low Input RNA kit was used to prepare libraries from fractions with low cell numbers. Bulk TCR alpha and beta repertoires were sequenced longitudinally to track T-cell clones before and after primary and booster YFV17D yellow fever vaccination. Blood was drawn at multiple timepoints before and after primary and secondary immunization, with bulk PBMC replicates and cell subsets isolated. Two healthy male donors made up the cohort, one aged 18 to 30 years and the other aged 30 to 40 years. Broader findings and caveats from the paper: The secondary T-cell response was found to be weaker but faster than the primary response, with a peak reached on day 5 rather than on day 15. Most clones expanded after primary vaccination were re-detected after the booster (around 96% of CD4 and around 88% of CD8), suggesting broad memory maintenance. A small fraction of clonotypes appeared in both the CD4 and CD8 compartments, likely as a result of convergent recombination. Only two donors were included in the study, so the extent to which the findings can be generalized is limited. Computational filtering was required because FACS-sorted repertoires could contain abundant contaminating clonotypes from the bulk population.

The TCR sequence derives from a young man who received the YFV17D yellow fever vaccine. The material sequenced was PBMCs, taken less than 25 days after the first yellow fever vaccination. The chain links TRBV19 with TRBJ2-2, and 8 junction bases match TRBD1. The DNA is as follows: TGTGCCAGTAGCGACAGGGGCTACACCGGGGAGCTGTTTTTT. It is translated as CASSDRGYTGELFF.